This TCR beta chain was identified in a study of OX40 agonist ivuxolimab in advanced cancers. The wider study: The study treated patients with ivuxolimab, an agonistic anti-OX40 (CD134) antibody. Participants could have had prior anti-PD-1, anti-PD-L1 or anti-CTLA-4 therapy, and approximately 40% had some. The study, taken as a whole, reports: What antigens the expanded peripheral T cells recognized was never established.

Excluded were patients having autoimmune disease history or systemic immunosuppression. A word on this clone: Its target is unknown.

Trimming removed 6 bases from V and 7 bases from J; junction bases left unmatched: 7. The CDR3 is 15 residues long. Germline CDR1 is MRHNA and CDR2 is SNTAGT. This table comes from immunoSEQ multiplex PCR, and its TCRdb copy is limited to in-frame clones, with some not included. The table includes 60,000 to 80,000 clones, just under 85% detected once. The gene calls are TRBV6-4 and TRBJ1-5; TRBD1 aligns across 12 bases. This TCR came from an adult with an advanced solid tumor such as melanoma, head and neck, liver or kidney cancer. The sequences come from CD4+ or CD8+ T cells sorted from blood, collected in a trial of the OX40 agonist ivuxolimab. In nucleotides, the CDR3 is TGTGCCAGCAGCTCCGGGGGGACAGGGGGCCAGCCCCAGCATTTT. This encodes CASSSGGTGGQPQHF.